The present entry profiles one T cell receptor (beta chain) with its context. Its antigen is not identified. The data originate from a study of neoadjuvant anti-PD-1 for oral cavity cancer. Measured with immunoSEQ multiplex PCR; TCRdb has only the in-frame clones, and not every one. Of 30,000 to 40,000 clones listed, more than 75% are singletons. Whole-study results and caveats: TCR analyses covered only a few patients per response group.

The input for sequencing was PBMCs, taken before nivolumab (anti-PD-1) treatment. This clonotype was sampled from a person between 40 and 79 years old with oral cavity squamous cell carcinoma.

This CDR3 reads CASSLDRYEQYF. The CDR3 region has the DNA TGTGCCAGCAGCTTAGACCGGTACGAGCAGTACTTC. The chain carries TRBV11-2 and TRBJ2-7; D is undetermined. Trimming stripped 0 bases from V and 4 bases from J, with 4 bases between. Germline lookup yields CDR1 SGHAT and CDR2 FQNNGV. The CDR3 is 12 amino acids.